The 20 T cell receptor beta chains in this list originate from one sample, sequenced in a study of T cells after yellow fever vaccination. TCRdb fed the 5' RACE reads into MiXCR, producing one record per CDR3 protein. The table includes 200,000 to 300,000 distinct CDR3 sequences, approximately 3.6% detected once. The sample was PBMCs, taken 15 days after the yellow fever booster vaccination. Receptors originate from a man younger than 35 who received the YFV17D yellow fever vaccine.

This clonotype was picked up many times. The rearrangement links TRBV4-3 to TRBJ2-2; D ambiguous. The CDR3 is made up of 15 amino acids. Trimming cost V 0 bases and J 7 bases, with 12 bases left between them. Germline CDR1 and CDR2: LGHNA and YSLEER. The CDR3 coding sequence is TGCGCCAGCAGCCAAGAGGAACTCGTCCGCGGGGAGCTGTTTTTT. This encodes CASSQEELVRGELFF.

This clonotype was seen many times. The rearrangement links TRBV6-6 to TRBJ1-5; 9 bases map to TRBD1. Trimming removed 2 bases from V and 0 bases from J; junction bases left unmatched: 2. The CDR3 sequence is 16 residues long. Germline CDR1 reads MNHNY; CDR2 reads SVGAGI (reference sequence). CDR3 nucleotides: TGTGCCAGCAGTTACGCGGGACAGGGTAGCAATCAGCCCCAGCATTTT. This gives the protein CASSYAGQGSNQPQHF.

Many counts were recorded for this clonotype. J is TRBJ2-5 and V is TRBV2; D remains ambiguous. Looked up from germline, CDR1 is SNHLY and CDR2 is FYNNEI. Trimming pared 2 bases from V and 5 bases from J, leaving 3 bases between. The CDR3 has 11 residues. CDR3 nucleotides: TGTGCCAGCAGTGAAACGGAGACCCAGTACTTC. The encoded protein is CASSETETQYF.

This clonotype was found many times. The J gene is TRBJ2-5, the V gene TRBV6-6; the D gene could be TRBD1 or TRBD2 (6 bases each). With 5 bases removed from V and 5 bases from J, the gap between germline ends came to 15 bases. Germline V gives CDR1 MNHNY, CDR2 SVGAGI (reference sequence). The CDR3 spans 14 residues. Here the CDR3 DNA reads TGTGCCAGCAGTCCCTGGGGGGCGGGGGAGACCCAGTACTTC. Encoded protein: CASSPWGAGETQYF.

At least ten counts were recorded for this clonotype. The chain couples TRBV11-1 to TRBJ2-1; tentative D call: TRBD1 (7 bases). Germline lookup yields CDR1 SGHAT and CDR2 FQDESV (reference sequence). V was shortened by 1 base and J by 13 bases, with 23 bases between the two germline ends. The CDR3 is 16 amino acids. The CDR3 region has the DNA TGTGCCAGCAGCTTAGGCGGGACAGTTGATATCCTGGGCCAGTTCTTC. As protein: CASSLGGTVDILGQFF.

This clonotype has at least ten counts. The rearrangement links TRBV12-3 or TRBV12-4 to TRBJ1-1, with 8 bases that match TRBD1. Unmatched junction bases numbered 4, after V lost 5 bases and J lost 11 bases. The CDR3 runs to 11 residues. Here the CDR3 reads CASSPGQEAFF. The CDR3 nucleotides read TGTGCCAGCAGTCCGGGACAGGAGGCTTTCTTT.

The table lists this clonotype with many counts. The V call is TRBV29-1, the J call TRBJ2-2, with D unresolved. The CDR3 extends over 12 amino acids. V lost 3 bases and J 3 bases, leaving 5 bases between the germline ends. Germline CDR1 and CDR2: SQVTM and ANQGSEA. CDR3 residues: CSVEAYTGELFF. The CDR3 DNA reads TGCAGCGTTGAGGCCTACACCGGGGAGCTGTTTTTT.

This chain links TRBV6-2 or TRBV6-3 with TRBJ2-1; 8 bases agree with TRBD2. V gave up 1 base and J gave up 1 base; unmatched junction bases: 3. CDR1 and CDR2 (germline): MNHEY, SVGEGT. CDR3 size: 16 residues. The CDR3 loop is CASSYWRGVSYNEQFF. CDR3 DNA: TGTGCCAGCAGTTACTGGCGGGGGGTGTCCTACAATGAGCAGTTCTTC.

This clonotype came up many times. The gene calls are TRBV27 and TRBJ2-5, with D possibly being TRBD1 or TRBD2 (5 bases each). This CDR3 has 14 amino acids. V was clipped by 6 bases and J by 5 bases, with 16 bases between them. Germline CDR1 reads MNHEY; CDR2 reads SMNVEV (reference sequence). For the CDR3, the DNA is TGTGCCAGCAGAAGGGGACCTCAGCGGGAGACCCAGTACTTC. Protein: CASRRGPQRETQYF.

This chain joins TRBV30 and TRBJ1-3; D is unresolved. The CDR3 runs to 13 residues. V lost 5 bases to trimming and J lost 2 bases, with 10 bases between them. The germline gives CDR1 GTSNPN, CDR2 SVGIG (reference sequence). CDR3 nucleotides: TGTGCCTGGGCCGGCCCCCCTGGAAACACCATATATTTT. Residues: CAWAGPPGNTIYF.

This clonotype was seen ten or more times. The V gene is TRBV12-3 or TRBV12-4, the J gene TRBJ1-2; a weak D match, TRBD1 (5 bases). This CDR3 has 15 residues. Trimming left V 4 bases short and J 7 bases short, with 19 bases between. The CDR3 region is CASSSSVGGKSGYTF. The CDR3 DNA reads TGTGCCAGCAGTTCCTCCGTGGGGGGTAAATCTGGCTACACCTTC.

This clonotype came up many times. The chain employs TRBV25-1 and TRBJ1-6, with a weak D call TRBD1 (6 bases). There are 16 residues in the CDR3. Deletions cut 6 bases from V and 0 bases from J, with 12 bases between. Germline CDR1 MGHDK, CDR2 SYGVNS. CDR3: CASSGGASSYNSPLHF. The CDR3 nucleotides are TGTGCCAGCAGCGGGGGGGCTAGCTCCTATAATTCACCCCTCCACTTT. Full variable domain (rest looked up from reference TRBV25-1 and TRBJ1-6): EADIYQTPRYLVIGTGKKITLECSQTMGHDKMYWYQQDPGMELHLIHYSYGVNSTEKGDLSSESTVSRIRTEHFPLTLESARPSHTSQYLCASSGGASSYNSPLHFGNGTRLTVT.

This clonotype was detected many times. This chain uses TRBV20-1 with TRBJ2-7; TRBD1 matches at 11 bases. This CDR3 is built from 15 residues. Germline V gene lookup returns CDR1 DFQATT and CDR2 SNEGSKA (reference sequence). Trimming cost V 5 bases and J 2 bases; bases outside gene matches: 8. CDR3 DNA: TGCAGTGCTCGTCGTGGGACAGGGGGTACCTACGAGCAGTACTTC. This codes for CSARRGTGGTYEQYF.

This clonotype turned up a few times. V gene TRBV20-1 combines with J gene TRBJ2-1, with 8 nucleotides matching TRBD1. The CDR3 loop spans 17 amino acids. CDR1 and CDR2 from the germline V gene are DFQATT and SNEGSKA (reference sequence). J gave up 5 bases and V 3 bases, and 15 bases lay outside the gene matches. CDR3 protein: CSASPVEGQGYHNEQFF. As DNA, the CDR3 is TGCAGTGCTAGTCCTGTTGAAGGACAGGGCTATCACAATGAGCAGTTCTTC.

This clonotype was found many times. The V gene is TRBV2, the J gene TRBJ2-7, with a tentative D call TRBD1 (7 bases). This CDR3 comprises 15 residues. Per germline, CDR1 SNHLY and CDR2 FYNNEI. With 6 bases removed from V and 4 bases from J, the gap between germline ends came to 19 bases. This CDR3 reads CASSASEGATYEQYF. The CDR3 coding sequence is TGTGCCAGCAGCGCCTCGGAGGGGGCGACGTACGAGCAGTACTTC.

This clonotype was picked up many times. DNA for the CDR3: TGTGCCACCAGTGTAGGGACAGTCGTTTTGCGGTCTTCAGGCTATGGCTACACCTTC. Translated, it gives CATSVGTVVLRSSGYGYTF. The chain employs TRBV24-1 and TRBJ1-2; 7 nucleotides match TRBD1. Germline values: CDR1 KGHDR, CDR2 SFDVKD. CDR3 length: 19 amino acids. V shed 5 bases and J 4 bases; nucleotides not matched to a gene: 21.

This clonotype was seen ten or more times. This chain connects TRBV5-1 to TRBJ1-4; possible D gene TRBD1, 6 bases. CDR1 is SGHRS, CDR2 YFSETQ, per germline. The V gene lost 0 bases and the J gene lost 6 bases, with 12 bases spanning the gap. The CDR3 has 15 residues. The CDR3 loop reads CASSLGPQGDEKLFF. In nucleotides, the CDR3 is TGCGCCAGCAGCTTGGGACCACAGGGAGATGAAAAACTGTTTTTT.

Of note for this clonotype: A much more abundant neighbour one base away suggests this may be a read error. The J gene is TRBJ1-6, the V gene TRBV7-8; 7 bases are a match to TRBD1. The CDR3 covers 15 residues. V trimming: 5 bases; J trimming: 11 bases; junction bases outside the gene matches: 12. Germline lookup yields CDR1 SGHVS and CDR2 FQNEAQ. CDR3 sequence: CASSHQGGQGAPLHF. DNA for the CDR3: TGTGCCAGCAGCCACCAGGGGGGGCAAGGGGCACCCCTCCACTTT.

This clonotype was seen ten or more times. The CDR3 bases are TGCAGCGTTTGTTCCCAAACCCCCGAAGCTTTCTTT. It yields the protein CSVCSQTPEAFF. The chain is built from TRBV29-1 and TRBJ1-1; no reliable D call. V lost 5 bases and J 8 bases, leaving 15 bases between the germline ends. Germline values: CDR1 SQVTM, CDR2 ANQGSEA. The CDR3 is 12 amino acids.

This clonotype was observed many times. The chain employs TRBV9 and TRBJ2-3; D may correspond to TRBD1 or TRBD2 (5 bases each). The germline V gene encodes CDR1 SGDLS and CDR2 YYNGEE. The CDR3 is 15 amino acids. Trimming took off 2 bases at V and 3 bases at J, with 13 bases between the two ends. CDR3 sequence (DNA): TGTGCCAGCAGCGTCGGGACGGGTAGTACAGATACGCAGTATTTT. Translated, it gives CASSVGTGSTDTQYF.